Detailed here is one T cell receptor (beta chain). The data originate from a study of blood T cell repertoires in COVID-19. On the study more broadly: Sites in the United States, Italy and Spain provided acute and convalescent COVID-19 samples.

From germline, CDR1 is MGHRA and CDR2 YSYEKL. J lost 7 bases, V lost 2 bases, and 7 bases had no gene match. The CDR3 contains 15 residues. Only in-frame clones appear in the TCRdb table, and some are missing; sequencing was by immunoSEQ multiplex PCR. The data show 210,000 or so clones, about four fifths seen once. The specimen was peripheral blood. This chain links TRBV4-1 with TRBJ1-3, with 8 bases fitting TRBD1. This clonotype was sampled from a woman aged 50 to 60 with active or convalescent COVID-19. CDR3 residues: CASSQPGTGRNTIYF. CDR3 sequence (DNA): TGCGCCAGCAGCCAACCTGGGACAGGAAGGAACACCATATATTTT.